This T cell receptor beta chain was identified in a study of beta chain features in type 1 diabetes. The whole isolated RNA underwent reverse transcription, so sequencing captured expressed TCRB transcripts. The table came from immunoSEQ multiplex PCR; TCRdb's copy has only in-frame clones and leaves some out. The sample has roughly 300,000 clones; around 8.5% are singletons. The table lists this clone with a count of one. Its antigen is not identified. Findings and caveats of the study: All four CD4+ subsets of Type 1 diabetes patients contained TCRB CDR3s that were moderately but significantly shorter.

Specimen: central memory CD4+ T cells from blood. The clonotype comes from a man under 40 with type 1 diabetes.

Here the CDR3 DNA reads TGTGCCAGCAGCTCCGGGAGGGAAGCTTTCTTT. It is translated as CASSSGREAFF. This sequence joins TRBV7-2 and TRBJ1-1, with no clear D. V was cut by 4 bases and J by 8 bases, with 8 bases left in between. Germline-derived CDR1 and CDR2 are SGHTA and FQGNSA. This CDR3 spans 11 amino acids.